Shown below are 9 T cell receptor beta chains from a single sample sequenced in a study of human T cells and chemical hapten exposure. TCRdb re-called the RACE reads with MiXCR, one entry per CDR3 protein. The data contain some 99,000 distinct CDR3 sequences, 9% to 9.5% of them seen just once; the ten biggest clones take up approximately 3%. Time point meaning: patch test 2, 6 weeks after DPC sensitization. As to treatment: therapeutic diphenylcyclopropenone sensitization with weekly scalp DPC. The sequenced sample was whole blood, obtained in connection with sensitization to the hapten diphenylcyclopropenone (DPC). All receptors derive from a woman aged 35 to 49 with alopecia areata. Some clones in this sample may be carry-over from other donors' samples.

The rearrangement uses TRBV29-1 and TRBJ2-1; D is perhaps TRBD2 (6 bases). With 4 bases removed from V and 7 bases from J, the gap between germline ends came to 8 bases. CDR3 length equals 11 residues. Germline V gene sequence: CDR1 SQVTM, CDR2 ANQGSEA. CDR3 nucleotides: TGCAGCGTTGGGGGGGATAATGAGCAGTTCTTC. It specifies CSVGGDNEQFF.

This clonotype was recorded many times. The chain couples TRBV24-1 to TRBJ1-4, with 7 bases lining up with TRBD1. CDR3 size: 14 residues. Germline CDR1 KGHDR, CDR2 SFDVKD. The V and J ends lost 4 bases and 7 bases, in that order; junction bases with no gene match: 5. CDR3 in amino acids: CATSEATGSEKLFF. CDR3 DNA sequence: TGTGCCACCAGTGAAGCGACAGGGAGTGAAAAACTGTTTTTT.

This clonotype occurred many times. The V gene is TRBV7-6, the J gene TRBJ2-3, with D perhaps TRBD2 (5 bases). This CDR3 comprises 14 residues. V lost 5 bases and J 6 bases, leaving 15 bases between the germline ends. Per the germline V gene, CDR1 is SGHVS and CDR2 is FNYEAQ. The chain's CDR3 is CASSRGLGPDTQYF. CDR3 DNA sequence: TGTGCCAGCAGCCGCGGGCTTGGGCCCGATACGCAGTATTTT.

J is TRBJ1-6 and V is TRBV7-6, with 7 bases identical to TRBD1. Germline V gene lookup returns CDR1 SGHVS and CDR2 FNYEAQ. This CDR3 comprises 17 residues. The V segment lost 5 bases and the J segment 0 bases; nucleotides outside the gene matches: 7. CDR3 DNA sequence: TGTGCCAGCAGCCCAGAGGGGGCTAGCTCCTATAATTCACCCCTCCACTTT. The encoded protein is CASSPEGASSYNSPLHF.

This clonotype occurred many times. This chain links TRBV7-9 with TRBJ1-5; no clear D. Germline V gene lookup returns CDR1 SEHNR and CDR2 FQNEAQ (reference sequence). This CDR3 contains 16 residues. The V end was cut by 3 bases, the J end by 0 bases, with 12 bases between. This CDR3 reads CASSFSGGPSNQPQHF. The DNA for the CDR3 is TGTGCCAGCAGCTTTAGTGGAGGGCCTAGCAATCAGCCCCAGCATTTT.

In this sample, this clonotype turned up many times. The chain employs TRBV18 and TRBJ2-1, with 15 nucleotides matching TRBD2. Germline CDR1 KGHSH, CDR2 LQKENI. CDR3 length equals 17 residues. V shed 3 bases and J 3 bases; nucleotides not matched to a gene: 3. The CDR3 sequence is CASSPGTSGGFYNEQFF. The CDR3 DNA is TGTGCCAGCTCACCCGGGACTAGCGGGGGGTTCTACAATGAGCAGTTCTTC.

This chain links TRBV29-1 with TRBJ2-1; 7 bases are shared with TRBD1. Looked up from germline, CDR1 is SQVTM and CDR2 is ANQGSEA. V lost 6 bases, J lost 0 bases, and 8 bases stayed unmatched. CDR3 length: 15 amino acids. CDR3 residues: CSVLGQVSSYNEQFF. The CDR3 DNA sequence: TGCAGCGTCCTCGGACAGGTTAGCTCCTACAATGAGCAGTTCTTC.

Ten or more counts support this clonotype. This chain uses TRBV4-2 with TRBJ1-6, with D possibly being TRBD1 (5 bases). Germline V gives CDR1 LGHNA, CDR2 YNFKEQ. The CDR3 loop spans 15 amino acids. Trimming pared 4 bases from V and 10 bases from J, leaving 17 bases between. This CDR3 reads CASSPSADNGSPLHF. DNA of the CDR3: TGTGCCAGCAGCCCCTCCGCGGACAACGGCTCACCCCTCCACTTT.

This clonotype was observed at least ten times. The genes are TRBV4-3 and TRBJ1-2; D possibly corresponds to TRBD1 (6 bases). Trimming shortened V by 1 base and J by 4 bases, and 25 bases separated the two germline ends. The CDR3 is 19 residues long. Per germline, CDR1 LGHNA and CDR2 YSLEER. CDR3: CASSQVATVGGAVSYGYTF. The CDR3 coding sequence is TGCGCCAGCAGCCAAGTTGCTACTGTGGGGGGGGCGGTATCCTATGGCTACACCTTC.